Each of the 29 T cell receptor beta chains below was sequenced from the same sample in a study of naive and memory T cell subsets. Two oligonucleotides, mixed equimolar, formed the beta constant-region primer covering TRBC1 and TRBC2. In TCRdb, the UMI-ligation and nested PCR reads were re-called with MiXCR into one record per CDR3 protein. In the table there are around 40,000 distinct CDR3 sequences, 13% of which are singletons. The specimen was effector memory CD4+ T cells from blood. The subset: effector memory, CD45RA- CD27-. The receptors originated from a human donor in good health.

There are many counts of this clonotype. V and J are TRBV6-1 and TRBJ2-7, with D possibly TRBD1 on 5 matching bases. CDR1 is MNHNS, CDR2 SASEGT, per germline. The V gene lost 7 bases and the J gene lost 1 base, with 8 bases spanning the gap. This CDR3 contains 12 residues. This CDR3 is CASTQGSYEQYF. In DNA, the CDR3 is TGTGCCAGCACCCAGGGATCCTACGAGCAGTACTTC.

This chain uses TRBV6-5 with TRBJ1-2; 8 bases map to TRBD1. V was pared by 6 bases and J by 8 bases, with 8 bases of the junction left unmatched. Germline CDR1 and CDR2: MNHEY and SVGAGI. CDR3 length: 13 amino acids. CDR3 in amino acids: CASSLDREGGYTF. The CDR3 DNA sequence: TGTGCCAGCAGCCTGGACAGGGAAGGAGGCTACACCTTC.

This clonotype rates as medium-sized. The rearrangement links TRBV20-1 to TRBJ2-2; D is unresolved. The CDR3 is 13 amino acids. V was trimmed by 5 bases and J by 5 bases, leaving 12 bases between them. Germline assignment: CDR1 DFQATT and CDR2 SNEGSKA (reference sequence). CDR3 amino acids: CSAPSHDTGELFF. CDR3 DNA: TGCAGTGCTCCCTCCCATGATACCGGGGAGCTGTTTTTT.

This clonotype was seen a few times. V usage is TRBV7-9 and J usage is TRBJ2-1; D is perhaps TRBD1 or TRBD2 (5 bases each). The CDR3 has 14 amino acids. Trimming shortened V by 6 bases and J by 5 bases, and 14 bases separated the two germline ends. Germline values: CDR1 SEHNR, CDR2 FQNEAQ (reference sequence). In DNA form, the CDR3 reads TGTGCCAGCAGTCGGCCCGGGGCGGACAATGAGCAGTTCTTC. Translated: CASSRPGADNEQFF.

This clonotype has ten or more counts. V usage is TRBV30 and J usage is TRBJ2-4; D is unclear. This CDR3 contains 11 residues. CDR1 is GTSNPN, CDR2 SVGIG, per germline (reference sequence). Trimming pared 2 bases from V and 5 bases from J, leaving 4 bases between. CDR3 coding DNA: TGTGCCTGGAGTCTAGAAAACATTCAGTACTTC. Translated, it gives CAWSLENIQYF.

This clonotype was observed at least ten times. The V call is TRBV5-6, the J call TRBJ1-3; tentative D call: TRBD1 (5 bases). The CDR3 sequence is 14 residues long. CDR1 is SGHDT, CDR2 YYEEEE, per germline. The germline V and J ends were trimmed by 1 base and 2 bases, with 7 bases remaining between them. CDR3: CASSLTGTGNTIYF. DNA of the CDR3: TGTGCCAGCAGCTTGACAGGTACTGGAAACACCATATATTTT.

This sequence joins TRBV28 and TRBJ2-6; D might be TRBD1 (6 bases). The V gene's germline CDR1 is MDHEN and CDR2 SYDVKM. V shed 6 bases and J shed 4 bases, with 13 bases lying between them. This CDR3 region has 15 residues. The CDR3, as DNA: TGTGCCAGCAGCCCAGGGGCCCCGGGGGCCAACGTCCTGACTTTC. Its protein is CASSPGAPGANVLTF.

V and J are TRBV5-5 and TRBJ2-3; a weak D match, TRBD2 (5 bases). This CDR3 comprises 17 residues. Germline V gene sequence: CDR1 SGHKS, CDR2 YYEKEE (reference sequence). The V end was cut by 4 bases, the J end by 0 bases, with 18 bases between. This CDR3 is CASSSRRDSSSTDTQYF. The CDR3 coding sequence is TGTGCCAGCAGCAGCCGCCGGGATTCCTCTAGCACAGATACGCAGTATTTT.

The rearrangement uses TRBV7-8 and TRBJ1-6; 9 bases match TRBD1. The ends lost 10 bases at V and 6 bases at J; junction bases unmatched: 16. Germline CDR1 SGHVS, CDR2 FQNEAQ. The CDR3 extends over 17 amino acids. CDR3 nucleotide sequence: TGTGCCACCCTCCCTCCACTACAGGGGGCTATTAATTCACCCCTCCACTTT. This translates into CATLPPLQGAINSPLHF.

This clonotype has ten or more counts. The genes are TRBV5-1 and TRBJ2-3, with D possibly matching TRBD2 (6 bases). Germline lookup yields CDR1 SGHRS and CDR2 YFSETQ. The CDR3 has 14 amino acids. Trimming shortened V by 4 bases and J by 2 bases, and 11 bases separated the two germline ends. CDR3 in amino acids: CASSTGLNTDTQYF. CDR3 DNA sequence: TGCGCCAGCAGCACCGGACTAAACACAGATACGCAGTATTTT.

This clonotype appeared a few times. The rearrangement uses TRBV10-3 and TRBJ2-3, with D maybe TRBD1 (6 bases). There are 17 residues in the CDR3. V was trimmed by 2 bases and J by 2 bases, leaving 17 bases between them. Germline CDR1 and CDR2: ENHRY and SYGVKD. The CDR3 DNA sequence: TGTGCCATCAGTGAGGCCCGGGGTAAGGGGGACACAGATACGCAGTATTTT. Translated: CAISEARGKGDTDTQYF.

This clonotype appeared a few times. CDR3: CSARAEGAETQYF. CDR3 bases: TGCAGTGCTAGAGCGGAGGGAGCTGAGACGCAGTATTTT. The chain links TRBV20-1 to TRBJ2-3; maybe TRBD2 (6 bases). V lost 1 base to trimming and J lost 9 bases, with 14 bases between them. Germline lookup yields CDR1 DFQATT and CDR2 SNEGSKA (reference sequence). The CDR3 consists of 13 residues.

This clonotype has a count of ten or more. The V call is TRBV29-1, the J call TRBJ1-1; 7 bases fit TRBD1. In germline, CDR1 is SQVTM, CDR2 ANQGSEA. V lost 7 bases to trimming and J lost 0 bases; unmatched junction nucleotides: 17. This CDR3 region has 17 residues. The CDR3 DNA follows: TGCAGCGGGGGGGGCCGCAGGGGGTTCAACATGAACACTGAAGCTTTCTTT. Translated: CSGGGRRGFNMNTEAFF.

Only a few counts were recorded for this clonotype. V usage is TRBV2 and J usage is TRBJ2-7; TRBD1 might be the D (6 bases). Germline CDR1 reads SNHLY; CDR2 reads FYNNEI. This CDR3 contains 13 residues. The germline V and J ends were trimmed by 2 bases and 1 base, with 6 bases remaining between them. As DNA, the CDR3 is TGTGCCAGCAGTGAAAGGGGGTCCTACGAGCAGTACTTC. Translated, it gives CASSERGSYEQYF.

The chain employs TRBV7-2 and TRBJ2-1; D is unclear. The germline CDR1 and CDR2 sequences are SGHTA and FQGNSA. V lost 5 bases, J lost 2 bases, and 10 bases lay in between. This CDR3 comprises 14 residues. CDR3 amino acids: CASSKEVAYNEQFF. The CDR3 region has the DNA TGTGCCAGCAGCAAAGAGGTGGCCTACAATGAGCAGTTCTTC.

This clonotype appeared a few times. The chain joins TRBV9 to TRBJ1-1; no clear D. Germline lookup yields CDR1 SGDLS and CDR2 YYNGEE. V was shortened by 0 bases and J by 0 bases, with 6 bases between the two germline ends. The CDR3 spans 14 residues. CDR3 loop: CASSVDAVNTEAFF. The DNA of the CDR3 is TGTGCCAGCAGCGTAGATGCAGTGAACACTGAAGCTTTCTTT.

The genes are TRBV15 and TRBJ2-5, with 8 nucleotides matching TRBD1. Germline values: CDR1 LNHNV, CDR2 YYDKDF (reference sequence). CDR3 size: 15 residues. V was pared by 5 bases and J by 1 base, with 6 bases of the junction left unmatched. This CDR3 is CATSGGTGRQETQYF. The CDR3 DNA reads as TGTGCCACCAGCGGAGGGACAGGCCGCCAAGAGACCCAGTACTTC. The variable domain in full, completed from reference TRBV15 and TRBJ2-5, reads DAMVIQNPRYQVTQFGKPVTLSCSQTLNHNVMYWYQQKSSQAPKLLFHYYDKDFNNEADTPDNFQSRRPNTSFCFLDIRSPGLGDTAMYLCATSGGTGRQETQYFGPGTRLLVL.

This clonotype has just a few counts. The genes are TRBV12-3 or TRBV12-4 and TRBJ2-7; 11 bases align to TRBD1. CDR3 size: 15 residues. The V and J ends lost 4 bases and 5 bases, in that order; junction bases with no gene match: 7. The CDR3 DNA reads TGTGCCAGCAGTTCCGGGACAGGGGGGTACGACGAGCAGTACTTC. Translated: CASSSGTGGYDEQYF.

This clonotype has ten or more counts. The rearrangement links TRBV11-2 to TRBJ2-5; D is unresolved. Germline lookup yields CDR1 SGHAT and CDR2 FQNNGV. V lost 1 base and J lost 5, with 8 bases in between. The CDR3 is 13 amino acids. CDR3 nucleotides: TGTGCCAGCAGCTTAGTGGGCAGGGAGACCCAGTACTTC. Encoded protein: CASSLVGRETQYF.

The sample holds many counts of this clonotype. V usage is TRBV5-1 and J usage is TRBJ1-1; 7 bases agree with TRBD1. The CDR3 has 15 residues. Germline CDR1 SGHRS, CDR2 YFSETQ. J was trimmed by 5 bases and V by 3 bases; bases with no gene match: 10. The CDR3 reads CASSYPRQGGTEAFF. The CDR3 nucleotides read TGCGCCAGCAGCTATCCCCGACAGGGCGGGACTGAAGCTTTCTTT.

The genes are TRBV7-7 and TRBJ2-5; D is unclear. CDR3 size: 14 residues. Trimming pared 5 bases from V and 5 bases from J, leaving 15 bases between. In germline, CDR1 is SSHAT, CDR2 FNYEAQ (reference sequence). The CDR3: CASSPGSVGETQYF. For the CDR3, the DNA is TGTGCCAGCAGCCCCGGTTCCGTTGGGGAGACCCAGTACTTC. Variable domain in full (rest from reference TRBV7-7 and TRBJ2-5): GAGVSQSPRYKVTKRGQDVTLRCDPISSHATLYWYQQALGQGPEFLTYFNYEAQPDKSGLPSDRFSAERPEGSISTLTIQRTEQRDSAMYRCASSPGSVGETQYFGPGTRLLVL.

This clonotype was seen a handful of times. This chain uses TRBV29-1 with TRBJ1-1, with D possibly matching TRBD1 (6 bases). The CDR3 has 8 residues. Germline CDR1 is SQVTM and CDR2 is ANQGSEA. CDR3: CRQGEAFF. CDR3 bases: TGCAGACAGGGCGAAGCTTTCTTT.

This clonotype was counted many times. J is TRBJ1-2 and V is TRBV7-8; D possibly corresponds to TRBD1 (6 bases). V shed 0 bases and J shed 4 bases, with 24 bases lying between them. The CDR3 is made up of 19 amino acids. The germline CDR1 and CDR2 sequences are SGHVS and FQNEAQ. This chain's CDR3 is CASSLAPRGSLVGGYGYTF. CDR3 coding DNA: TGTGCCAGCAGCTTAGCCCCCAGGGGTTCTCTTGTTGGTGGCTATGGCTACACCTTC. The full variable domain, in which reference TRBV7-8 and TRBJ1-2 provide the parts outside the CDR3, is GAGVSQSPRYKVAKRGQDVALRCDPISGHVSLFWYQQALGQGPEFLTYFQNEAQLDKSGLPSDRFFAERPEGSVSTLKIQRTQQEDSAVYLCASSLAPRGSLVGGYGYTFGSGTRLTVV.

The genes are TRBV5-1 and TRBJ2-7; D not resolved. Per the germline V gene, CDR1 is SGHRS and CDR2 is YFSETQ. The length of the CDR3 is 11 residues. V lost 4 bases and J lost 4, with 6 bases in between. CDR3 in amino acids: CASSGKYEQYF. The CDR3 nucleotides are TGCGCCAGCAGCGGGAAGTACGAGCAGTACTTC.

In its sample, this clonotype was seen a few times. The CDR3 spells CATALGNSNQPQHF. Written as DNA, the CDR3 is TGTGCCACCGCCCTAGGAAATAGCAATCAGCCCCAGCATTTT. The gene calls are TRBV24-1 and TRBJ1-5; unclear D gene. Trimming removed 9 bases at V and 0 bases at J, with 11 bases between. Germline CDR1 and CDR2: KGHDR and SFDVKD. This CDR3 is built from 14 residues.

V gene TRBV27 combines with J gene TRBJ1-6, with D unclear. There are 14 residues in the CDR3. V was pared by 3 bases and J by 5 bases, with 8 bases between. Germline V gene data show CDR1 as MNHEY and CDR2 as SMNVEV (reference sequence). The CDR3 region has the DNA TGTGCCAGCAGTTTTTGGCAGGATAATTCACCCCTCCACTTT. It encodes CASSFWQDNSPLHF.

The rearrangement links TRBV15 to TRBJ1-1; D call uncertain. From germline, CDR1 is LNHNV and CDR2 YYDKDF (reference sequence). CDR3 length: 15 amino acids. The germline V and J ends were trimmed by 1 base and 4 bases, with 13 bases remaining between them. The CDR3 nucleotides are TGTGCCACCAGCAGAGGACGGAAAGAGGCCACTGAAGCTTTCTTT. Protein product: CATSRGRKEATEAFF.

V and J are TRBV5-4 and TRBJ2-3, with D unresolved. From germline, CDR1 is SGHNT and CDR2 YYREEE (reference sequence). The V end was cut by 0 bases, the J end by 2 bases, with 10 bases between. CDR3 size: 15 residues. CDR3 sequence: CASSLAAANTDTQYF. The CDR3 DNA follows: TGTGCCAGCAGCTTGGCCGCAGCCAACACAGATACGCAGTATTTT.

V and J are TRBV29-1 and TRBJ1-4, with D possibly being TRBD1 (5 bases). V was trimmed by 6 bases and J by 0 bases, leaving 14 bases between them. The CDR3 is made up of 15 amino acids. Germline lookup yields CDR1 SQVTM and CDR2 ANQGSEA. The CDR3 protein is CSVMAGPSTNEKLFF. The CDR3 bases are TGCAGCGTCATGGCAGGGCCTTCAACTAATGAAAAACTGTTTTTT.